Listed here are 19 T cell receptor beta chains from one sample, sequenced in a study of glioma-infiltrating T cells after dendritic cell vaccination. Here immunoSEQ multiplex PCR was the method, and the copy in TCRdb shows in-frame clones only, minus some. Here the sample spans roughly 51,000 clones, about 85% being singletons. This specimen consisted of blood, obtained before dendritic cell vaccination. The receptors here all came from a human donor with glioblastoma.

The V and J genes are TRBV5-4 and TRBJ1-1; possible D gene TRBD1, 6 bases. The CDR3 length is 15 residues. Germline CDR1 reads SGHNT; CDR2 reads YYREEE (reference sequence). The germline V and J ends were trimmed by 4 bases and 5 bases, with 18 bases remaining between them. The CDR3, as DNA: TGTGCCAGCAGCCGGGCGCGGGGGGGCGAAACTGAAGCTTTCTTT. Its translation: CASSRARGGETEAFF.

The chain employs TRBV14 and TRBJ1-1, with no clear D. Trimming left V 3 bases short and J 1 base short, with 15 bases between. The CDR3 has 16 residues. Germline lookup yields CDR1 SGHDN and CDR2 FVKESK. CDR3 DNA sequence: TGTGCCAGCAGCCAGGCTAGGGCGGGGAGGAACACTGAAGCTTTCTTT. Protein product: CASSQARAGRNTEAFF.

The V gene is TRBV7-2, the J gene TRBJ1-5, with 8 bases that match TRBD1. The V and J ends lost 2 bases and 9 bases, in that order; junction bases with no gene match: 9. In germline, CDR1 is SGHTA, CDR2 FQGNSA. This CDR3 is 15 amino acids long. CDR3 coding DNA: TGTGCCAGCAGCTTAAATTCGGCAGGGACAGGGCCCCAGCATTTT. The encoded protein is CASSLNSAGTGPQHF.

This clone was seen a single time. The chain carries TRBV30 and TRBJ1-1; 7 bases line up with TRBD1. The CDR3 runs 13 residues. CDR1 GTSNPN and CDR2 SVGIG come from the germline V gene (reference sequence). With 4 bases clipped from V and 5 bases from J, the junction kept 7 bases outside the gene matches. In DNA form, the CDR3 reads TGTGCCTGGACCAACACAGGGGAGACTGAAGCTTTCTTT. Its translation: CAWTNTGETEAFF.

This clone was detected only once. The J gene is TRBJ1-2, the V gene TRBV7-2; no reliable D call. Germline V gene sequence: CDR1 SGHTA, CDR2 FQGNSA. Trimming removed 2 bases from V and 8 bases from J, with 18 bases in between. The CDR3 is 15 amino acids. CDR3 coding DNA: TGTGCCAGCAGCTTAAACTTTAAGGAAGGGAGGGGCTACACCTTC. Translation: CASSLNFKEGRGYTF.

J is TRBJ1-2 and V is TRBV18, with a possible D match to TRBD1 (6 bases). V was clipped by 3 bases and J by 1 base, with 15 bases between them. CDR3 size: 16 residues. Germline V gene lookup returns CDR1 KGHSH and CDR2 LQKENI. CDR3: CASSPPSGDDNYGYTF. CDR3 sequence (DNA): TGTGCCAGCTCACCCCCTTCAGGGGACGATAACTATGGCTACACCTTC.

The rearrangement uses TRBV19 and TRBJ2-2; D uncertain. Germline V lookup: CDR1 LNHDA, CDR2 SQIVND (reference sequence). The CDR3 sequence is 14 residues long. Trimming pared 7 bases from V and 5 bases from J, leaving 14 bases between. DNA of the CDR3: TGTGCCAGTATCCCCCCCGGAGAGACCGGGGAGCTGTTTTTT. As protein: CASIPPGETGELFF.

This rearrangement joins TRBV2 to TRBJ2-2; TRBD1 agrees at 8 bases. After removal of 6 bases from V and 3 bases from J, the junction contained 3 bases not matched to a gene. Germline V gives CDR1 SNHLY, CDR2 FYNNEI. CDR3 length: 14 residues. CDR3 loop: CASSGQGDTGELFF. CDR3 in DNA: TGTGCCAGCAGCGGACAGGGCGACACCGGGGAGCTGTTTTTT.

The chain has TRBV7-6 and TRBJ2-7; TRBD2 agrees at 8 bases. V lost 2 bases, J lost 1 base, and 4 bases stayed unmatched. Germline CDR1 is SGHVS and CDR2 is FNYEAQ. CDR3 length: 15 residues. As DNA, the CDR3 is TGTGCCAGCAGCTTATTAGCGGGACTTTCCTACGAGCAGTACTTC. Protein product: CASSLLAGLSYEQYF.

The gene calls are TRBV5-1 and TRBJ2-7, with TRBD1 as a possible D gene (6 bases). The CDR3 totals 15 residues. Germline V lookup: CDR1 SGHRS, CDR2 YFSETQ. V was trimmed by 3 bases and J by 2 bases, leaving 15 bases between them. CDR3 bases: TGCGCCAGCAGCTCCAAAGACAGGAGTACCTACGAGCAGTACTTC. This translates into CASSSKDRSTYEQYF.

This chain connects TRBV18 to TRBJ1-2; the match to TRBD1 covers 11 bases. With 4 bases clipped from V and 2 bases from J, the junction kept 0 bases outside the gene matches. Per the germline V gene, CDR1 is KGHSH and CDR2 is LQKENI. The CDR3 spans 14 residues. The CDR3 reads CASSRDRGNYGYTF. The CDR3 bases are TGTGCCAGCTCACGGGACAGGGGGAACTATGGCTACACCTTC.

V is TRBV11-2 and J is TRBJ2-5, with TRBD1 identical over 8 bases. The J call may be in error: the DNA end matches TRBJ2-7 better. Germline V lookup: CDR1 SGHAT, CDR2 FQNNGV. There are 16 residues in the CDR3. CDR3 DNA sequence: TGTGCCAGCAGCCGTAACACCGGGACAGGAGGCTCCGAGCAGTACTTC. Translated, it gives CASSRNTGTGGSEQYF.

The chain recombines TRBV18 with TRBJ1-1; 9 positions match TRBD1. V shed 3 bases, J shed 11 bases, and the junction held 4 bases outside the gene matches. The CDR3 length is 12 residues. Germline loops: CDR1 KGHSH, CDR2 LQKENI. The DNA for the CDR3 is TGTGCCAGCTCACCTCGACAGGGGGAGGCTTTCTTT. Translation: CASSPRQGEAFF.

The chain uses TRBV27 and TRBJ2-3; the match to TRBD2 covers 11 bases. The CDR3 runs to 19 residues. Germline CDR1 MNHEY, CDR2 SMNVEV (reference sequence). After removal of 5 bases from V and 3 bases from J, the junction contained 16 bases not matched to a gene. CDR3 protein: CASSVPGTSGPGWTDTQYF. The CDR3 nucleotides are TGTGCCAGCAGTGTCCCCGGGACTAGCGGCCCGGGGTGGACAGATACGCAGTATTTT.

The chain has TRBV30 and TRBJ1-1; TRBD1 agrees at 8 bases. CDR1 is GTSNPN, CDR2 SVGIG, per germline (reference sequence). V shed 2 bases and J 10 bases; nucleotides not matched to a gene: 6. The CDR3 has 12 amino acids. This CDR3 reads CAWSRTGFGAFF. The CDR3 nucleotides are TGTGCCTGGAGTAGGACAGGGTTTGGAGCTTTCTTT.

V usage is TRBV30 and J usage is TRBJ1-6; a weak D match, TRBD1 (6 bases). The V end lost 2 bases, the J end lost 7 bases, and 6 bases lay between the germline ends. Germline loops: CDR1 GTSNPN, CDR2 SVGIG (reference sequence). CDR3 length equals 12 residues. The CDR3 region is CAWSQGNSPLHF. The CDR3 nucleotides are TGTGCCTGGAGTCAGGGGAATTCACCCCTCCACTTT.

In regard to this clone: An end of the junction differs from the germline gene, which may be a read error. The chain employs TRBV7-2 and TRBJ2-7; TRBD2 matches 12 bases. This CDR3 contains 13 residues. Germline CDR1 SGHTA, CDR2 FQGNSA. The CDR3 DNA follows: TGTGCCAGCAGCCTAGCGGGAGGGGGCGAGCAGTACTTC. Its protein product is CASSLAGGGEQYF.

This chain connects TRBV7-9 to TRBJ1-2; 7 bases line up with TRBD1. The V gene's germline CDR1 is SEHNR and CDR2 FQNEAQ (reference sequence). The ends lost 8 bases at V and 2 bases at J; junction bases unmatched: 11. The CDR3 spans 15 residues. This CDR3 reads CASVLRQGANYGYTF. CDR3 DNA sequence: TGTGCCAGCGTGCTCCGACAGGGCGCCAACTATGGCTACACCTTC.

The chain combines TRBV6-1 with TRBJ2-1; 11 nucleotides match TRBD2. The germline CDR1 and CDR2 sequences are MNHNS and SASEGT. The CDR3 runs 18 residues. J lost 10 bases, V lost 2 bases, and 16 bases had no gene match. The CDR3 DNA reads as TGTGCCAGCAGTGAACGAGGGCTAGCGGGAGGAGGTTCCCGGGAGCAGTTCTTC. Translation gives CASSERGLAGGGSREQFF.